Described below is a single T cell receptor beta chain sequence and its context. Its antigen is currently unknown. The sample is drawn from a study of CD8 T cell repertoires and HIV-1 epitope variants. Background on the study: Separate wells received one of Twenty-five Gag or Nef variant peptides. Whole-study results and caveats: Under ten antigen-specific TCR beta clonotypes were found; roughly six seemed cross-reactive to variants.

Profiling relied on immunoSEQ multiplex PCR, and the TCRdb table lists in-frame clones only, not all of them. The sample has approximately 5,000 clones, approximately 70% seen once. V lost 6 bases and J 0 bases, leaving 14 bases between the germline ends. The CDR3 has 15 amino acids. Germline loops: CDR1 MNHEY, CDR2 SVGAGI. Sequenced input: cultured CD8+ T cells derived from PBMCs. The rearrangement uses TRBV6-5 and TRBJ1-1, with D possibly TRBD1 on 6 matching bases. This TCR was recovered from a male donor with HIV. The DNA for the CDR3 is TGTGCCAGCAGAGCGCCCGGACAGCTGAACACTGAAGCTTTCTTT. Its translation: CASRAPGQLNTEAFF.